The source of this T cell receptor beta chain is a study of CD8+ T cells in alopecia areata. Study-level results: One nonresponder makes the tie between baseline CD8+ expansion and response uncertain.

Reverse transcribed after extraction, RNA yielded cDNA as the sequencing template. Assay: immunoSEQ multiplex PCR; the TCRdb copy retains only in-frame clones and omits some. The data contain about 300,000 clones, roughly 60% of them singletons. This clone was detected only once. What it binds is unknown. Specified treatment: oral pan-JAK inhibitor, 5-10 mg twice daily. The authors sorted CD4+ and CD8+ T cells from PBMCs. The germline CDR1 and CDR2 sequences are MNHEY and SVGAGI. This CDR3 is built from 14 residues. The V and J ends lost 4 bases and 4 bases respectively, with 13 bases between them. V is TRBV6-5 and J is TRBJ1-2; a possible D gene is TRBD1 (5 bases). The material sequenced was CD4+ T cells sorted from blood, taken at week 24, from a patient treated with tofacitinib. This clonotype originated in a human donor with alopecia areata. This chain's CDR3 is CASSSRWGSYGYTF. The DNA for the CDR3 is TGTGCCAGCAGTTCCCGTTGGGGGTCCTATGGCTACACCTTC.